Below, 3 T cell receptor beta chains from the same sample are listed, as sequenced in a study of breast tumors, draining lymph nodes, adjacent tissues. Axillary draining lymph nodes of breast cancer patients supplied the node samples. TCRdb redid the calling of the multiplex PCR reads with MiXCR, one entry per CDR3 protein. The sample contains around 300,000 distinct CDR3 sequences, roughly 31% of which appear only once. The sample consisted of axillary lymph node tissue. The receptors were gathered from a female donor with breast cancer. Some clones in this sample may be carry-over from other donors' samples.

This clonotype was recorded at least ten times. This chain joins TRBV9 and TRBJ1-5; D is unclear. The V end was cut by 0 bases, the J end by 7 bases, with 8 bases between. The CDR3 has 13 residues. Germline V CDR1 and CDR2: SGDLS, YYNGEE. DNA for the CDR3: TGTGCCAGCAGCGTAGAGGAGAACCAGCCCCAGCATTTT. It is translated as CASSVEENQPQHF.

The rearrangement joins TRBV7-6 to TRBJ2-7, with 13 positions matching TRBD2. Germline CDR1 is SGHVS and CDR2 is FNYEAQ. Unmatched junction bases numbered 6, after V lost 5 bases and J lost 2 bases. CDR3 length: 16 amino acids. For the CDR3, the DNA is TGTGCCAGCAGCGCCGGGACTAGCGGGAACCCCTACGAGCAGTACTTC. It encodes CASSAGTSGNPYEQYF.

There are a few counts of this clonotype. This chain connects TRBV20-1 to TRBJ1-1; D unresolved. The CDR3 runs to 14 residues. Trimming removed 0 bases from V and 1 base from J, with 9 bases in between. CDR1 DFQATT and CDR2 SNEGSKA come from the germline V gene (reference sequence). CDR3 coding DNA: TGCAGTGCTAGAGATCGGCCGTGGAACACTGAAGCTTTCTTT. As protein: CSARDRPWNTEAFF.